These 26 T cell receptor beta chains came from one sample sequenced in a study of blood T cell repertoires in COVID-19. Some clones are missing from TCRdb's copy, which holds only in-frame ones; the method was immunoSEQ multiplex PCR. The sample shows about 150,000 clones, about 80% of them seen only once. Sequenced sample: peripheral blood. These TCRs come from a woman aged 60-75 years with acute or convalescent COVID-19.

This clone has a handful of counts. CDR3 residues: CAWSVEGGTRNSPLHF. The CDR3 DNA reads as TGTGCCTGGAGTGTAGAGGGCGGGACCCGGAATTCACCCCTCCACTTT. The V call is TRBV30, the J call TRBJ1-6, with D perhaps TRBD1 (5 bases). CDR3 size: 16 residues. The ends were cut back, 0 bases at V and 7 bases at J, with 16 bases in the middle. CDR1 is GTSNPN, CDR2 SVGIG, per germline (reference sequence).

The CDR3 DNA is TGTGCCAGCAGCCAAAACGGGGGGAACACCGGGGAGCTGTTTTTT. Its protein is CASSQNGGNTGELFF. The chain couples TRBV3-1 (or the pseudogene TRBV3-2) to TRBJ2-2; TRBD2 might be the D (6 bases). In germline, CDR1 is LGHDT, CDR2 YNNKEL (reference sequence). V dropped 2 bases and J dropped 1 base, with 8 bases sitting between them. The CDR3 is 15 amino acids.

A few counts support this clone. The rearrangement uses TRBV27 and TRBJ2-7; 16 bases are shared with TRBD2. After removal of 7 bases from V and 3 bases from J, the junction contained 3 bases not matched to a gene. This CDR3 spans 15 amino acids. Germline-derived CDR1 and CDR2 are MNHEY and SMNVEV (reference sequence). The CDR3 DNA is TGTGCCAGCACGGGGACTAGCGGGGGGGACTACGAGCAGTACTTC. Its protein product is CASTGTSGGDYEQYF.

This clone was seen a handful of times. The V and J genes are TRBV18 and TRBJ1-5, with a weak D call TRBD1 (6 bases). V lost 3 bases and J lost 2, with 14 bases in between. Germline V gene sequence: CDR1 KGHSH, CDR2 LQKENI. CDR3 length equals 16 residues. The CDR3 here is CASSPRPGDGNQPQHF. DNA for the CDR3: TGTGCCAGCTCACCGAGGCCAGGGGACGGCAATCAGCCCCAGCATTTT.

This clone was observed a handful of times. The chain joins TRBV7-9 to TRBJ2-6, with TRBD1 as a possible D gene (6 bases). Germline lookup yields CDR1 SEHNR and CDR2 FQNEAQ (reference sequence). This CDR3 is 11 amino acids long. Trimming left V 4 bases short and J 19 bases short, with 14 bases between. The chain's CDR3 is CASSSRQGLTF. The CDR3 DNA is TGTGCCAGCAGCTCCCGGCAGGGGTTAACTTTC.

In DNA, the CDR3 is TGTGCCAGCAGTGAAAAGGCTAGCGGGGGCCTAGAGACCCAGTACTTC. Translation gives CASSEKASGGLETQYF. This chain joins TRBV2 and TRBJ2-5, with TRBD2 matching over 10 bases. The CDR3 runs 16 residues. CDR1 SNHLY and CDR2 FYNNEI come from the germline V gene. With 2 bases clipped from V and 4 bases from J, the junction kept 7 bases outside the gene matches.

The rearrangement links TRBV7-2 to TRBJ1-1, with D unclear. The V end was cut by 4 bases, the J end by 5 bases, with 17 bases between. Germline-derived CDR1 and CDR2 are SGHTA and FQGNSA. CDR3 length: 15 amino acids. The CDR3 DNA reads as TGTGCCAGCAGCTCCCGAACGTACGGGAGTACTGAAGCTTTCTTT. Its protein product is CASSSRTYGSTEAFF.

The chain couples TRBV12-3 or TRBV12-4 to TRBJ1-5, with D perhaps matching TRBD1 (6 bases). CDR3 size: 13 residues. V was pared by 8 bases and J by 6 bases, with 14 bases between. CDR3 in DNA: TGTGCCAGCGCGGGAGGGGGTATTCAGCCCCAGCATTTT. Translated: CASAGGGIQPQHF.

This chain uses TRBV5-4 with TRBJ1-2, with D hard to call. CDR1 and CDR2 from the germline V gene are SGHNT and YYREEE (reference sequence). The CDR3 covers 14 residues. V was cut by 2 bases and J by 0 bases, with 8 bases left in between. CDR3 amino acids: CASSLSTSNYGYTF. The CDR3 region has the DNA TGTGCCAGCAGCTTAAGCACCTCTAACTATGGCTACACCTTC.

This CDR3 reads CASSLGGQGMHQPQHF. The CDR3 nucleotides are TGTGCCAGCAGCTTAGGGGGACAGGGGATGCATCAGCCCCAGCATTTT. The chain couples TRBV7-9 to TRBJ1-5; 10 positions agree with TRBD1. Germline trimming cut 1 base from V and 5 bases from J; bases unmatched to any gene: 5. The CDR3 length is 16 residues. Germline loops: CDR1 SEHNR, CDR2 FQNEAQ (reference sequence).

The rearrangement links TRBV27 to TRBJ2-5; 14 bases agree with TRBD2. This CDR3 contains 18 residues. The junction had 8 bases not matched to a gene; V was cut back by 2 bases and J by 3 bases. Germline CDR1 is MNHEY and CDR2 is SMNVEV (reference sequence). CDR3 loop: CASSLMGLAGETKETQYF. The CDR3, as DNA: TGTGCCAGCAGTTTAATGGGACTAGCGGGGGAGACCAAAGAGACCCAGTACTTC.

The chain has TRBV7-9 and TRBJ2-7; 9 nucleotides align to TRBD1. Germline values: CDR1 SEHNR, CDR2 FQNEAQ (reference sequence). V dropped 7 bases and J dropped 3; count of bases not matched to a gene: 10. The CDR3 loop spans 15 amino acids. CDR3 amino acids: CASTGVGTGIYEQYF. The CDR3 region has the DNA TGTGCCAGCACCGGCGTCGGGACAGGGATCTACGAGCAGTACTTC.

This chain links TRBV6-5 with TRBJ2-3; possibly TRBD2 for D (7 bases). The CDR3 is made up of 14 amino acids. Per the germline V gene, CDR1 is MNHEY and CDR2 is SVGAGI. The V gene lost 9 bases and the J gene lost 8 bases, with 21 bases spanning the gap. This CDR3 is CASGSEGGALTQYF. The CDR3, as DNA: TGTGCCAGTGGGTCGGAGGGGGGGGCCCTTACGCAGTATTTT.

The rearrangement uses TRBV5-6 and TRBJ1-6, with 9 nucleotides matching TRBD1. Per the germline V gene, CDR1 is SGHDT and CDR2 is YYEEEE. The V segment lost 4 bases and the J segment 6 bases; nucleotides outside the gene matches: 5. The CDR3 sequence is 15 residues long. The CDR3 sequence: CASSTTGGGNSPLHF. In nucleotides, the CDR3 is TGTGCCAGCAGCACCACAGGGGGCGGTAATTCACCCCTCCACTTT.

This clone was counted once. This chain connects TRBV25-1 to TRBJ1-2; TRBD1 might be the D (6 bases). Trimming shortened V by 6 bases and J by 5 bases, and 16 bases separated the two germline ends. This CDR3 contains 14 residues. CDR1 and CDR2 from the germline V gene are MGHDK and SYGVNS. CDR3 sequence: CASSKHGQKYGYTF. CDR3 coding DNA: TGTGCCAGCAGCAAACACGGACAGAAATATGGCTACACCTTC.

The CDR3 DNA is TGTGCCAGCAGCGCGGGACTAGCGGGGCCCTACAATGAGCAGTTCTTC. It translates to CASSAGLAGPYNEQFF. V is TRBV5-5 and J is TRBJ2-1, with 13 nucleotides matching TRBD2. The CDR3 runs 16 residues. CDR1 is SGHKS, CDR2 YYEKEE, per germline (reference sequence). Germline trimming cut 4 bases from V and 2 bases from J; bases unmatched to any gene: 3.

As DNA, the CDR3 is TGCGCCAGCAGCCAAGAGCGGCAGAACTCTTTGGATGAGCAGTTCTTC. Amino acid sequence: CASSQERQNSLDEQFF. The chain employs TRBV4-1 and TRBJ2-1; D unresolved. V gave up 0 bases and J gave up 8 bases, with 17 bases separating them. The germline CDR1 and CDR2 sequences are MGHRA and YSYEKL. The CDR3 is made up of 16 amino acids.

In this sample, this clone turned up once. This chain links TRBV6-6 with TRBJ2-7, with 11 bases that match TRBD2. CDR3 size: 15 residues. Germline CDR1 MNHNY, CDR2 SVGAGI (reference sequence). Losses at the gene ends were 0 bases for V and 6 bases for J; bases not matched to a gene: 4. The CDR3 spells CASSYSGTSGSEQYF. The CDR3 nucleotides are TGTGCCAGCAGTTACTCCGGGACTAGCGGCAGCGAGCAGTACTTC.

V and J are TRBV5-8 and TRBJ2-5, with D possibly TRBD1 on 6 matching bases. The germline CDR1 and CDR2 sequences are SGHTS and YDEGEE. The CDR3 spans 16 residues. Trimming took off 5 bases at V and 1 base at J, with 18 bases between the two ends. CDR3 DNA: TGTGCCAGCAGACGGGGCAGGGGAATGCTCCAAGAGACCCAGTACTTC. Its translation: CASRRGRGMLQETQYF.

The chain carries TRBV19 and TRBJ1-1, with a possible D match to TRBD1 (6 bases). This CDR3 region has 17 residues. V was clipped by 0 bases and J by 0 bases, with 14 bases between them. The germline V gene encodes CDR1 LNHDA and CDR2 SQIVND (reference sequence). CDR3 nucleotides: TGTGCCAGTAGTATAGAGCCCTACAGGGTTGTGAACACTGAAGCTTTCTTT. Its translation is CASSIEPYRVVNTEAFF.

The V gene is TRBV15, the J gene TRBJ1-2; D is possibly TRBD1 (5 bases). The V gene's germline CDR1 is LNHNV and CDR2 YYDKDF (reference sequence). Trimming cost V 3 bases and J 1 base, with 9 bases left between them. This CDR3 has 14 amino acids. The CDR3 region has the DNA TGTGCCACCAGCAGGGGGGGAAGTAACTATGGCTACACCTTC. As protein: CATSRGGSNYGYTF.

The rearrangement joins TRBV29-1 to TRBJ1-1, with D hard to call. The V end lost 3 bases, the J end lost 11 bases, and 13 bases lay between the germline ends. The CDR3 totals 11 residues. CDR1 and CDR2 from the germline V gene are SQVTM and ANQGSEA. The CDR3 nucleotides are TGCAGCGTTGAGGGCGTGGAACGGGCTTTCTTT. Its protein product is CSVEGVERAFF. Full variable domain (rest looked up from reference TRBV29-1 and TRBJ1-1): SAVISQKPSRDICQRGTSLTIQCQVDSQVTMMFWYRQQPGQSLTLIATANQGSEATYESGFVIDKFPISRPNLTFSTLTVSNMSPEDSSIYLCSVEGVERAFFGQGTRLTVV.

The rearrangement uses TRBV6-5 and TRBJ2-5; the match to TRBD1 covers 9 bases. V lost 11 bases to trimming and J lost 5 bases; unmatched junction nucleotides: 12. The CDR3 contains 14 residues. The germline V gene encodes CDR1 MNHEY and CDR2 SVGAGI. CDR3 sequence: CASYRQGTGETQYF. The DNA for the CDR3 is TGTGCCTCCTACCGACAGGGGACAGGGGAGACCCAGTACTTC.

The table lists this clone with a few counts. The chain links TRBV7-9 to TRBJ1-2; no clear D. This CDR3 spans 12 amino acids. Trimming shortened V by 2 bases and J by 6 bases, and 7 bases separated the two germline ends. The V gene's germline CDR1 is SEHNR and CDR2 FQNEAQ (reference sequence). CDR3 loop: CASSLQRDGYTF. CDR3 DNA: TGTGCCAGCAGCTTACAGAGGGATGGCTACACCTTC. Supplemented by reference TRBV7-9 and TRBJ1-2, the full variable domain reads DTGVSQNPRHKITKRGQNVTFRCDPISEHNRLYWYRQTLGQGPEFLTYFQNEAQLEKSRLLSDRFSAERPKGSFSTLEIQRTEQGDSAMYLCASSLQRDGYTFGSGTRLTVV.

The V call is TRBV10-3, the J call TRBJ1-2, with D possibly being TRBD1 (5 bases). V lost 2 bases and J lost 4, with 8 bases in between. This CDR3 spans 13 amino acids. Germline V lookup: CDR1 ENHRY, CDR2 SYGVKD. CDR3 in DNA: TGTGCCATCAGTGAGCGGGGGAGCTATGGCTACACCTTC. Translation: CAISERGSYGYTF.

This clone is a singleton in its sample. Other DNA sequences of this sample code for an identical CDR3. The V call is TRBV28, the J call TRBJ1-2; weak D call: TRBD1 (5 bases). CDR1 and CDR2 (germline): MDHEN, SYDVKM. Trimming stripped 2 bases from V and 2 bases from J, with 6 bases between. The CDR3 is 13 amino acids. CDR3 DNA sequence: TGTGCCAGCAGTTTAGGACAAAACTATGGCTACACCTTC. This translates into CASSLGQNYGYTF.